This T cell receptor (beta chain) was captured in a study of T cell changes during pregnancy in multiple sclerosis. This clone was seen once. Data came from immunoSEQ multiplex PCR; TCRdb stores just in-frame clones and leaves some out. The sample has about 93,000 clones; 75% to 95% are singletons. Sequenced here: peripheral blood, sampled before pregnancy. The source of this sequence is a female donor with multiple sclerosis, enrolled in a pregnancy study.

The CDR3 sequence: CASSLEGAAIGETQYF. CDR3 sequence (DNA): TGCGCCAGCAGCTTGGAGGGAGCGGCCATAGGGGAGACCCAGTACTTC. V is TRBV5-1 and J is TRBJ2-5; D possibly corresponds to TRBD2 (5 bases). The germline V gene encodes CDR1 SGHRS and CDR2 YFSETQ. The CDR3 consists of 16 residues. Trimming removed 0 bases at V and 5 bases at J, with 17 bases between.